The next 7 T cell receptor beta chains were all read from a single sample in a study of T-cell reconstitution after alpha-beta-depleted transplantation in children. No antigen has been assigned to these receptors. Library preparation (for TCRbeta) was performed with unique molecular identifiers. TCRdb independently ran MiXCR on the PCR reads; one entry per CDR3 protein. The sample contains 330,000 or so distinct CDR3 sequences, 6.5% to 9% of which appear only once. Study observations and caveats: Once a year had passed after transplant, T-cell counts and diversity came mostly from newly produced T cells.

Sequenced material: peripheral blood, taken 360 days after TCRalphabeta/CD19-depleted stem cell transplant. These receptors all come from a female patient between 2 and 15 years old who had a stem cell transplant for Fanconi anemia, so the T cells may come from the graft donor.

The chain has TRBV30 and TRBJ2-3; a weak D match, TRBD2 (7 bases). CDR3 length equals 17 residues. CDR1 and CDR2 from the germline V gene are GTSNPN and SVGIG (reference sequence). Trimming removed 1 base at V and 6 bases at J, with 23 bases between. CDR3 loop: CAWSDLYLERDTDTQYF. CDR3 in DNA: TGTGCCTGGAGTGACCTTTATTTGGAGCGGGACACGGATACGCAGTATTTT.

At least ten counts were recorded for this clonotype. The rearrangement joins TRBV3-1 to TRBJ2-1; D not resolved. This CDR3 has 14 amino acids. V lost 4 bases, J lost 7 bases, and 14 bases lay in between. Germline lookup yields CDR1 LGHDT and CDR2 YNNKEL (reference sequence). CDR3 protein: CASSPRTMGNEQFF. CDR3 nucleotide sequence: TGTGCCAGCAGCCCAAGGACCATGGGGAATGAGCAGTTCTTC.

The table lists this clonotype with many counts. Written as DNA, the CDR3 is TGTGCCAGCAGTAGGACTAGCGGGACAGAGCAGTACTTC. Encoded protein: CASSRTSGTEQYF. The J gene is TRBJ2-7, the V gene TRBV28; TRBD2 agrees at 12 bases. Germline CDR1 MDHEN, CDR2 SYDVKM. This CDR3 contains 13 residues. Losses at the gene ends were 5 bases for V and 7 bases for J; bases not matched to a gene: 3.

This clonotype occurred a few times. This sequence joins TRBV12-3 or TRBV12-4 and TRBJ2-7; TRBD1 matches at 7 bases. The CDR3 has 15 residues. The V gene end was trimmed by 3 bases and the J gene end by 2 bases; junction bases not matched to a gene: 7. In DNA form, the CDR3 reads TGTGCCAGCAGTTTGGGGTGGCAGGGGGCCTACGAGCAGTACTTC. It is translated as CASSLGWQGAYEQYF.

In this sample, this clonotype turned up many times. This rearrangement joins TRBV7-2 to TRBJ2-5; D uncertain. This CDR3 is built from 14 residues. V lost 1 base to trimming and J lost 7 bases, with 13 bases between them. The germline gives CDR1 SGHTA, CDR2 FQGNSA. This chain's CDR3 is CASSLGAALGTQYF. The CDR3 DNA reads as TGTGCCAGCAGCTTAGGGGCCGCGCTTGGGACCCAGTACTTC.

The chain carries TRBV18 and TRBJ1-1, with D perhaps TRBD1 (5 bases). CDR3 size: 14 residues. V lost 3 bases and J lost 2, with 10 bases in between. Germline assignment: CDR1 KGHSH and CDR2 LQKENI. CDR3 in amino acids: CASSPRDPNTEAFF. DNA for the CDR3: TGTGCCAGCTCACCGCGGGACCCAAACACTGAAGCTTTCTTT.

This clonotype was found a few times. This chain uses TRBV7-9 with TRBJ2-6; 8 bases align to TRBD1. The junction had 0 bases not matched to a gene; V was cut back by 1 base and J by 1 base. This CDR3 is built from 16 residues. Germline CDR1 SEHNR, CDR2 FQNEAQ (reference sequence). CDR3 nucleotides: TGTGCCAGCAGCTTAGACAGGGGGTCTGGGGCCAACGTCCTGACTTTC. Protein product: CASSLDRGSGANVLTF.